A selection of T cell receptor beta chains follows, all from one sample in a study of cytomegalovirus exposure and HLA in healthy donors. TCRdb keeps only in-frame clones here, not all; method: immunoSEQ multiplex PCR. The repertoire holds 240,000 or so clones, approximately 86% seen once, with around 1.2% in the top ten. Sequenced sample: PBMCs. The receptors here all came from a woman in her twenties or thirties in good health and CMV-seropositive. Both conserved end residues are part of each CDR3.

v_gene,j_gene,CDR3aa
TRBV29-1,TRBJ1-1,CSGESRPLNTEAFF
TRBV29-1,TRBJ2-7,CSVVGQSSYEQYF
TRBV7-9,TRBJ1-1,CASSYDRALYEYTEAFF
TRBV9,TRBJ2-2,CASSERSNTGELFF
TRBV27,TRBJ1-2,CASSPGTRGYTF
TRBV5-1,TRBJ1-2,CASSLQGDYGYTF
TRBV9,TRBJ1-3,CASSAKGVGGNTIYF
TRBV30,TRBJ2-2,CAWSVRGAGELFF
TRBV21-1,TRBJ2-4,CASSIDGTGINIQYF
TRBV27,NA,CASSLTLGAPYEQYF
TRBV5-4,TRBJ1-1,CASLGQGYTEAFF
TRBV30,TRBJ2-1,CAWSQTRFGGSYNEQFF
TRBV9,TRBJ1-3,CASSVMGEAGNTIYF
TRBV29-1,TRBJ2-7,CSVRSQDYEQYF
TRBV15,TRBJ2-1,CATSRDLGTRGGNEQFF
TRBV5-4,TRBJ2-7,CASSAPGLAGGEQYF
TRBV27,TRBJ2-1,CAVKGLAGGLSYNEQFF
TRBV28,TRBJ1-2,CASTRDRGQGGYTF
TRBV5-6,TRBJ2-7,CASSGGLAGGLSEQYF
TRBV30,TRBJ1-5,CAWSVGQGGSQPQHF
TRBV30,TRBJ1-3,CAWTGVDTIYF
TRBV5-1,TRBJ1-2,CASSLNGGYGYTF
TRBV19,TRBJ2-2,CASSIVAGVAGELFF
TRBV18,TRBJ2-7,CASSPRTGVNEQYF
TRBV19,TRBJ2-7,CASSITATSYEQYF
TRBV7-8,TRBJ1-1,CASSLGSWNTEAFF
TRBV4-1,TRBJ1-1,CASSLQGEWTEAFF
TRBV18,TRBJ2-7,CASRRQGADEQYF
TRBV10-3,TRBJ2-1,CAISGGTGGGYEQFF
TRBV18,TRBJ1-4,CASSAGTAGNEKLFF
TRBV5-1,TRBJ1-1,CASSLAGPNTEAFF